Listed below are T cell receptor beta chains from one sample, sequenced in a study of technical replicates of blood from several donors. Produced via immunoSEQ multiplex PCR; TCRdb's table is partial and in-frame only. The data hold roughly 62,000 clones, with about 95% observed a single time. Sequencing was done on a sample of PBMCs. These TCRs come from a human donor in good health. Some clones in this sample may be carry-over from other donors' samples. Both conserved end residues are part of each CDR3. Each record gives: clone size, J gene, CDR3 length, V gene, CDR3 protein. The size field is filled for only some rows; it gives once, few, many or a size class.

NA | TRBJ2-3 | 14 | TRBV5-1 | CASSDYGLTDTQYF
NA | TRBJ2-1 | 19 | TRBV7-6 | CASSLVAEAGVFYYNEQFF
NA | TRBJ2-1 | 15 | TRBV19 | CASRLEDRAFREQFF
NA | TRBJ1-1 | 13 | TRBV29-1 | CSVELDQGTEAFF
NA | TRBJ1-2 | 14 | TRBV7-9 | CASSLQGTVGGYTF
once | TRBJ2-3 | 15 | TRBV14 | CASSQDDYYTDTQYF
NA | TRBJ1-2 | 15 | TRBV6-5 | CASSYQLTDPYGYTF
NA | TRBJ2-5 | 14 | TRBV5-6 | CASSLGWGGETQYF
NA | TRBJ2-7 | 13 | TRBV2 | CASRGDMSYEQYF
NA | TRBJ2-7 | 19 | TRBV28 | CASSPLWGGQSTYSYEQYF
NA | TRBJ2-4 | 16 | TRBV19 | CASSKRQELAKNIQYF
NA | TRBJ2-1 | 15 | TRBV6-5 | CASSFSGTSYNEQFF
NA | TRBJ2-5 | 14 | TRBV9 | CASSSGQGQETQYF
NA | TRBJ2-2 | 15 | TRBV6-5 | CASSLDRESTGELFF
NA | TRBJ2-2 | 14 | TRBV6-5 | CASSRTSWAGELFF
NA | TRBJ2-7 | 13 | TRBV4-2 | CASSPDPFGEQYF
NA | TRBJ2-5 | 15 | TRBV7-6 | CASSSDAGSQETQYF
NA | TRBJ2-2 | 15 | TRBV4-3 | CASSPLLPRGGELFF
NA | TRBJ1-1 | 13 | TRBV7-2 | CANWTGGNTEAFF
NA | TRBJ2-2 | 15 | TRBV7-2 | CASSLDPGIPGELFF
NA | TRBJ1-2 | 13 | TRBV29-1 | CSVEADSSYGYTF
once | TRBJ2-3 | 19 | TRBV10-3 | CAISPGRGGPPGYTDTQYF
NA | TRBJ2-7 | 14 | TRBV27 | CASSFAGPSYEQYF
NA | TRBJ1-2 | 14 | TRBV14 | CASSPGGGNYGYTF
NA | TRBJ1-1 | 15 | TRBV9 | CASSETGDGGAEAFF
NA | TRBJ2-5 | 14 | TRBV7-7 | CASSLGSGGETQYF
NA | TRBJ2-7 | 16 | TRBV4-1 | CASSPRGAGGLREQYF
once | TRBJ2-3 | 11 | TRBV7-2 | CASSTRDTQYF
NA | TRBJ2-3 | 12 | TRBV10-1 | CASILNPDTQYF
NA | TRBJ2-4 | 19 | TRBV4-2 | CASSPERLAGDLAKNIQYF
NA | TRBJ2-1 | 16 | TRBV5-1 | CASSLLTGGTYNEQFF
NA | TRBJ2-1 | 14 | TRBV30 | CAWGSRRTYNEQFF
NA | TRBJ2-7 | 14 | TRBV2 | CASSATSWTYEQYF
NA | TRBJ2-1 | 17 | TRBV7-8 | CASSPRLTGGLPSEQFF
once | TRBJ2-1 | 14 | TRBV16 | CASSPSTGNNEQFF
NA | TRBJ2-7 | 13 | TRBV10-3 | CAISENENYEQYF
NA | TRBJ2-7 | 14 | TRBV5-1 | CASSPPSVPYEQYF
NA | TRBJ2-5 | 12 | TRBV18 | CASRSDEETQYF
NA | TRBJ2-5 | 15 | TRBV6-6 | CASSYGRDRQETQYF
NA | TRBJ1-1 | 19 | TRBV7-6 | CASSAGGLRGARLNTEAFF
NA | TRBJ2-5 | 13 | TRBV2 | CASITQGGQTQYF
NA | TRBJ1-1 | 12 | TRBV11-1 | CASSSDREEAFF
NA | TRBJ1-6 | 16 | TRBV6-5 | CASSYIAGDSPSALHF
NA | TRBJ1-5 | 15 | TRBV1 | CTSRPTGSSDQPQHF